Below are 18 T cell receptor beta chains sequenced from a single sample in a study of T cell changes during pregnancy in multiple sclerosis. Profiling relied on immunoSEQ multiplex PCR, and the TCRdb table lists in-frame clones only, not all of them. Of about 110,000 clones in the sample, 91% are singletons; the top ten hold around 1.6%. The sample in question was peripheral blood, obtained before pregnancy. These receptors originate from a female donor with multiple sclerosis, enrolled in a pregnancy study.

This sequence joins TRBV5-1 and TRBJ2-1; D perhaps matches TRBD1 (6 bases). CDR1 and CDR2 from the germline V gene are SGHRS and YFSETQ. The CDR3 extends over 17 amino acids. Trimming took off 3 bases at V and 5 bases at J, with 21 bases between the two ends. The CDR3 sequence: CASSSNLQGQFDNEQFF. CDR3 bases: TGCGCCAGCAGCTCCAACCTTCAAGGACAGTTTGACAATGAGCAGTTCTTC.

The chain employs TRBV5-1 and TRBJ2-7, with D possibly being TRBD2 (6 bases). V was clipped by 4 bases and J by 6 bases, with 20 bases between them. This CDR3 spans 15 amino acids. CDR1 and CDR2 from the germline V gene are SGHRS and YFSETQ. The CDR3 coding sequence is TGCGCCAGCAGCCCCGGGAGTTTAGGGCTAAGCGAGCAGTACTTC. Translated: CASSPGSLGLSEQYF.

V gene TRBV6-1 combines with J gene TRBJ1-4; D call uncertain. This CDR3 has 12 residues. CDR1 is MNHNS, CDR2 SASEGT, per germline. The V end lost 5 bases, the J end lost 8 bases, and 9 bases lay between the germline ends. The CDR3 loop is CASSSGGEKLFF. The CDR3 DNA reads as TGTGCCAGCAGTTCGGGTGGCGAAAAACTGTTTTTT.

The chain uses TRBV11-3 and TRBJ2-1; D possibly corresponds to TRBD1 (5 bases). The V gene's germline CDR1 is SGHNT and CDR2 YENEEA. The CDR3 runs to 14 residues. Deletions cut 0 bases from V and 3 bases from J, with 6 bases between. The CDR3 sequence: CASSLEGRYNEQFF. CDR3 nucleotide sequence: TGTGCCAGCAGCTTAGAGGGGCGCTACAATGAGCAGTTCTTC.

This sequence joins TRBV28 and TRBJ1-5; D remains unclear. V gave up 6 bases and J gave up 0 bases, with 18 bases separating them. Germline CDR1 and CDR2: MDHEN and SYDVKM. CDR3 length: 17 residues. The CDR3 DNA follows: TGTGCCAGCAGCCGCTTTAGATTAGAGAATAGCAATCAGCCCCAGCATTTT. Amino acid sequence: CASSRFRLENSNQPQHF.

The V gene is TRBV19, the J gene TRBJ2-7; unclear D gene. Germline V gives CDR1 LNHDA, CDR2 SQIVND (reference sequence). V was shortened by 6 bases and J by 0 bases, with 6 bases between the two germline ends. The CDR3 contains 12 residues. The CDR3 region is CASSQNSYEQYF. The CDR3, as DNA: TGTGCCAGTAGCCAGAACTCCTACGAGCAGTACTTC. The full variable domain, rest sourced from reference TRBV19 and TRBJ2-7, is DGGITQSPKYLFRKEGQNVTLSCEQNLNHDAMYWYRQDPGQGLRLIYYSQIVNDFQKGDIAEGYSVSREKKESFPLTVTSAQKNPTAFYLCASSQNSYEQYFGPGTRLTVT.

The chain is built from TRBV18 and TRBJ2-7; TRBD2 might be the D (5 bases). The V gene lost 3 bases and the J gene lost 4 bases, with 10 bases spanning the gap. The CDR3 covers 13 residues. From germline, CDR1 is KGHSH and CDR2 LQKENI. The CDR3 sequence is CASSPLLGYEQYF. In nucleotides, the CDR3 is TGTGCCAGCTCACCCCTACTAGGGTACGAGCAGTACTTC.

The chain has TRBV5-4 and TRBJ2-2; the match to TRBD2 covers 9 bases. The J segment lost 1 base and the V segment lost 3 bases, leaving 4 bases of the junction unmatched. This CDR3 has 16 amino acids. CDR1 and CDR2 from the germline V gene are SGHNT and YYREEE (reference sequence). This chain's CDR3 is CASSSRLAENTGELFF. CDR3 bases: TGTGCCAGCAGCTCAAGACTAGCGGAGAACACCGGGGAGCTGTTTTTT.

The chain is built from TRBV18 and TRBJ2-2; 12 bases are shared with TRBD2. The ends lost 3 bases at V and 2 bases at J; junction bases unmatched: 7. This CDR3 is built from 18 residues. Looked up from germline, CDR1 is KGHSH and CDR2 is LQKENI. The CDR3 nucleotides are TGTGCCAGCTCACCCCAACTTGGACTAGCGGGAAACACCGGGGAGCTGTTTTTT. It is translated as CASSPQLGLAGNTGELFF.

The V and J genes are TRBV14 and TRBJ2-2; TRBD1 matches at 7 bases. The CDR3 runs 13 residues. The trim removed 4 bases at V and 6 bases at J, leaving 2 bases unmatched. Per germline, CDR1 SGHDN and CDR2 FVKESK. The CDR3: CASSLQGSGELFF. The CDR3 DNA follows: TGTGCCAGCAGCCTACAGGGGTCCGGGGAGCTGTTTTTT.

As DNA, the CDR3 is TGTGCCAGCAGCCCAAGGACTAGCGGGAGCGGGGGGACCGGGGAGCTGTTTTTT. It codes for CASSPRTSGSGGTGELFF. The V call is TRBV11-3, the J call TRBJ2-2; 13 bases line up with TRBD2. Germline CDR1 SGHNT, CDR2 YENEEA. The V segment lost 5 bases and the J segment 5 bases; nucleotides outside the gene matches: 11. This CDR3 has 18 amino acids.

The CDR3 is CASSPSSESYGYTF. The DNA of the CDR3 is TGTGCCAGCTCACCGTCTAGCGAATCCTATGGCTACACCTTC. The J gene is TRBJ1-2, the V gene TRBV18; D is unclear. This CDR3 spans 14 amino acids. Germline V gene data show CDR1 as KGHSH and CDR2 as LQKENI. The V gene lost 3 bases and the J gene lost 4 bases, with 12 bases spanning the gap.

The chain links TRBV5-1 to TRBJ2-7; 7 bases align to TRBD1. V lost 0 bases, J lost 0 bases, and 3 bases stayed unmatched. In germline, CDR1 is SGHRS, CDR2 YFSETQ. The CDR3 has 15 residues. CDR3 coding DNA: TGCGCCAGCAGCTTGGGGCAGGGGGTCTCCTACGAGCAGTACTTC. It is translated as CASSLGQGVSYEQYF.

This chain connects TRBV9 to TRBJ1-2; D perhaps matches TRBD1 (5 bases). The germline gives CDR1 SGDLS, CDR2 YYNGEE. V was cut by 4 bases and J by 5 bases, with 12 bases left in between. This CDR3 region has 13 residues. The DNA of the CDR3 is TGTGCCAGCAGCAACTCAGGGTTATATGGCTACACCTTC. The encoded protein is CASSNSGLYGYTF.

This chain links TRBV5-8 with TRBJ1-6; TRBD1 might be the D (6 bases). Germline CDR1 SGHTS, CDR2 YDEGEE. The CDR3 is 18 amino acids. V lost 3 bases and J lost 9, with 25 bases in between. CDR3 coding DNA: TGTGCCAGCAGCTCCCCGGGCTTTTTAGGGGGTATTATTTCACCCCTCCACTTT. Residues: CASSSPGFLGGIISPLHF. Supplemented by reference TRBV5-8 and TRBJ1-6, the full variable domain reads EAGVTQSPTHLIKTRGQQATLRCSPISGHTSVYWYQQALGLGLQFLLWYDEGEERNRGNFPPRFSGRQFPNYSSELNVNALELEDSALYLCASSSPGFLGGIISPLHFGNGTRLTVT.

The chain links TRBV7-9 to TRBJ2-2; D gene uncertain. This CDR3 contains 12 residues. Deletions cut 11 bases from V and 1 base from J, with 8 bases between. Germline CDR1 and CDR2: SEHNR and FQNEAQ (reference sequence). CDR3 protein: CAVPRNTGELFF. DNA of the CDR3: TGTGCCGTCCCTCGGAACACCGGGGAGCTGTTTTTT.

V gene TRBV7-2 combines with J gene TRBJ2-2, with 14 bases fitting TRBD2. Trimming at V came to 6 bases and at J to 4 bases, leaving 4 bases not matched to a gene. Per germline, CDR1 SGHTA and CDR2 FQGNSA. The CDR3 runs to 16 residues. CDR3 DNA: TGTGCCAGCAGTCCGACTAGCGGGGGGGGCACCGGGGAGCTGTTTTTT. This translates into CASSPTSGGGTGELFF.

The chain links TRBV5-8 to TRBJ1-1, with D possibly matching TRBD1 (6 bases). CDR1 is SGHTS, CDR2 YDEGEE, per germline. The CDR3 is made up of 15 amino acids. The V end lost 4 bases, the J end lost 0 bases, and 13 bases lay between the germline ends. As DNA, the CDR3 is TGTGCCAGCAGCGCACAGGGAGGGATGAACACTGAAGCTTTCTTT. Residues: CASSAQGGMNTEAFF.